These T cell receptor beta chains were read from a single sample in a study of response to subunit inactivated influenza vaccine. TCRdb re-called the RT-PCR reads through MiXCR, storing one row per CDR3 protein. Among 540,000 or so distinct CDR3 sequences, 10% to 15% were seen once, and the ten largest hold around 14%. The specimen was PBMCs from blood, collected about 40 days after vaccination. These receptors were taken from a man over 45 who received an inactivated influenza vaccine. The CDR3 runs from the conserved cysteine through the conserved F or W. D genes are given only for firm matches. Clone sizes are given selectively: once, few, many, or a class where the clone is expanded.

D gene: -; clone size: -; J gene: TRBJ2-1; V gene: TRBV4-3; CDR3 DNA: TGCGCCAGCAGCCAAGACCACCCCCTTCGGGGGCTCTCCTACAATGAGCAGTTCTTC; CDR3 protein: CASSQDHPLRGLSYNEQFF
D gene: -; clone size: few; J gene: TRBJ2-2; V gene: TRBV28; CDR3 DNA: TGTGCCAGCAGTTTTCTTGGGGTAACCGGGGAGCTGTTTTTT; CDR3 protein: CASSFLGVTGELFF
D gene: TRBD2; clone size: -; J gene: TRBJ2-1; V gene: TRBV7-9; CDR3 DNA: TGTGCCAGCAGCTTATTAGCGGGGGGCTTTGATGAGCAGTTCTTC; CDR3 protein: CASSLLAGGFDEQFF
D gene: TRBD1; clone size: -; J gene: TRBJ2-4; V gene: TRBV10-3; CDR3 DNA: TGTGCCATCAGAGAAGACAGGGACCCCAAAAACATTCAGTACTTC; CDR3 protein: CAIREDRDPKNIQYF
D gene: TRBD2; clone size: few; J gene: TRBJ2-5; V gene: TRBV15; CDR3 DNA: TGTGCCACCAGCCGACGGCGGGAGACGGGAGAGACCCAGTACTTC; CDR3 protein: CATSRRRETGETQYF
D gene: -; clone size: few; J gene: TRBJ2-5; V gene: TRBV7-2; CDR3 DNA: TGTGCCAGCAGCTTAAGGACAGACAACCTTCAAGAGACCCAGTACTTC; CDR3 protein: CASSLRTDNLQETQYF
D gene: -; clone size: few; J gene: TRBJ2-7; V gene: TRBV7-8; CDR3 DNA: TGTGCCAGCAGCTTACGCCTCGTAAACTCCTACGAGCAGTACTTC; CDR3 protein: CASSLRLVNSYEQYF
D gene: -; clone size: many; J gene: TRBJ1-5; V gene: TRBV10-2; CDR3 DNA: TGCGCCAGCAGTCCGGACCCCGGCTATCAGCCCCAGCATTTT; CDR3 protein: CASSPDPGYQPQHF
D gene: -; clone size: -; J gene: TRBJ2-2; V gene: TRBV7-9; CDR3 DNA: TGTGCCAGCAGCTTATTTAAGGGACCGACCCACACCGGGGAGCTGTTTTTT; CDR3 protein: CASSLFKGPTHTGELFF
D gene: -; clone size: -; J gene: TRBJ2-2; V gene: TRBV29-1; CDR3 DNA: TGCAGCGTTGGCTCAGGACCATCGAACACCGGGGAGCTGTTTTTT; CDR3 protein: CSVGSGPSNTGELFF
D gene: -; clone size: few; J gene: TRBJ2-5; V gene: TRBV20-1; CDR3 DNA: TGCAGTGCTAGAGATGTGGGGGTGGGAGAGACCCAGTACTTC; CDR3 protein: CSARDVGVGETQYF
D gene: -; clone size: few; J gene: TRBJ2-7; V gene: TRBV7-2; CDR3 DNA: TGTGCCAGCAGCTTAGATACAGACCACGAGCAGTACTTC; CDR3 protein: CASSLDTDHEQYF
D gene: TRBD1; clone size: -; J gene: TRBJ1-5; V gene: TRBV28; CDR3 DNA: TGTGCCAGCACAACAGGGGGTTATCAGCCCCAGCATTTT; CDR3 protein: CASTTGGYQPQHF
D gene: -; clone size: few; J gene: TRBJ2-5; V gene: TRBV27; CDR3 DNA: TGTGCCAGCAGTTTCTCGGGGATGCAAGAGACCCAGTACTTC; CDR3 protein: CASSFSGMQETQYF
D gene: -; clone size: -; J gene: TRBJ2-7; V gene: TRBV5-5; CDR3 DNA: TGTGCCAGCAGCAGCCTAGGGACCTCCTACGAGCAGTACTTC; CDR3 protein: CASSSLGTSYEQYF
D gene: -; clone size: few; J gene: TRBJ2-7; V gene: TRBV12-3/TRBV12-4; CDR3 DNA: TGTGCCAGCAGTTTGAGAAACTACGAGCAGTACTTC; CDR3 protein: CASSLRNYEQYF
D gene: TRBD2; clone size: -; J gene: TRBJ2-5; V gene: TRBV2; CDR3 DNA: TGTGCCAGCAGTGCGGAGTTAGCGGGGGAGACCCAGTACTTC; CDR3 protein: CASSAELAGETQYF
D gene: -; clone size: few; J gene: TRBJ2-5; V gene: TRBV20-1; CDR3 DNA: TGCAGTGCCGCCGCCGCCGGAGGGGGAGGAGAGACCCAGTACTTC; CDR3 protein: CSAAAAGGGGETQYF
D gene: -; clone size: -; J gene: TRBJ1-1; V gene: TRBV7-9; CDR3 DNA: TGTGCCAGCAGCTTAGGGGAGGTTATGAACACTGAAGCTTTCTTT; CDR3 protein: CASSLGEVMNTEAFF
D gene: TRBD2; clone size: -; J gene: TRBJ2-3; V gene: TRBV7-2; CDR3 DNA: TGTGCCAGCAGCTTAGCGCCTAGCGGGAGGACAGATACGCAGTATTTT; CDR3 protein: CASSLAPSGRTDTQYF
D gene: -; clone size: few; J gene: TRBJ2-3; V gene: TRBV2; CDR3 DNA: TGTGCCAGCAAGCTAGAGAGCGGATTCACAGATACGCAGTATTTT; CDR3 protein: CASKLESGFTDTQYF
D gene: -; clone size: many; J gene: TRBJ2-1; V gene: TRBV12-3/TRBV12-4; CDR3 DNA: TGTGCCAGCGGAACTTACAATGAGCAGTTCTTC; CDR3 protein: CASGTYNEQFF
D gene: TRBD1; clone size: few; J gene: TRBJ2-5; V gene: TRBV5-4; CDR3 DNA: TGTGCCAGCAGCTCCGCAGGGGGCGAAGAGACCCAGTACTTC; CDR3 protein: CASSSAGGEETQYF
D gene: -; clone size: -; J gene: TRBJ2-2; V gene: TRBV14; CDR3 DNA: TGTGCCAGCAGCCAAGCCCACGTTTTCGGGGAGCTGTTTTTT; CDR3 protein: CASSQAHVFGELFF
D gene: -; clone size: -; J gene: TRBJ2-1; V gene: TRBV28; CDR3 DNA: TGTGCCAGCAGTTTCGGAGGGGTTTACAATGAGCAGTTCTTC; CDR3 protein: CASSFGGVYNEQFF
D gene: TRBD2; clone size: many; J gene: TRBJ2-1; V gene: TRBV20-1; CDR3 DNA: TGCAGTGCACCGGTTGCGGGGGGGTGGAATGAGCAGTTCTTC; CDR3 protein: CSAPVAGGWNEQFF